This T cell receptor beta chain was recorded in a study of T cell responses to AZD1222 COVID-19 vaccine. Whole-study findings and limits: Donor demographics were predominantly white British with a female majority; clonal diversity may be underestimated.

Pooling covered second doses at about 4 or about 12 weeks. Germline CDR1 and CDR2: LNHNV and YYDKDF (reference sequence). Trimming stripped 5 bases from V and 0 bases from J, with 11 bases between. CDR3 size: 15 residues. The table came from immunoSEQ multiplex PCR; TCRdb's copy has only in-frame clones and leaves some out. The sample consists of tens of thousands of clones, about 89% of them appearing once. Comments on this clone: Antigen specificity is unknown.

The sample was peripheral blood, taken 28 days after the second AZD1222 dose. The source of this sequence is an adult who received the AZD1222 COVID-19 vaccine. This chain uses TRBV15 with TRBJ2-1, with D unresolved. As DNA, the CDR3 is TGTGCCACCAGCGGCGGCAGAGTCTCCTACAATGAGCAGTTCTTC. The encoded protein is CATSGGRVSYNEQFF.